The sequence of this T cell receptor (beta chain) was determined in a study of OX40 agonist ivuxolimab in advanced cancers. Using immunoSEQ multiplex PCR, the repertoire was profiled, and TCRdb retains in-frame clones only, with some absent. The sample shows about 45,000 clones, 84% of them seen only once. A remark on this clone: What it binds is not known.

General study points: Blood T cells, both CD4+ and CD8+, expanded clonally by week 6 at 0.1 to 3.0 mg/kg.

The germline gives CDR1 MNHEY, CDR2 SMNVEV (reference sequence). The trim removed 4 bases at V and 7 bases at J, leaving 6 bases unmatched. The CDR3 length is 14 residues. The V and J genes are TRBV27 and TRBJ2-1, with 8 bases aligning to TRBD2. The material was CD4+ or CD8+ T cells sorted from blood, obtained in a trial of the OX40 agonist ivuxolimab. This TCR derives from an adult with an advanced solid tumor such as melanoma, head and neck, liver or kidney cancer. CDR3: CASSSGGPFNEQFF. The CDR3 DNA follows: TGTGCCAGCAGTTCGGGAGGGCCGTTTAATGAGCAGTTCTTC.